This TCR beta chain was recovered during a study of blood T cell repertoires in COVID-19. Authors' data handling: Estimates of nucleated cell counts were drawn from the amplification of reference gene primers. Profiled with immunoSEQ multiplex PCR; TCRdb holds only in-frame clones, not every one. V, J and clone size derive from that table, while D and trimming were established from the DNA sequence. Found here are over 95,000 clones, around 85% of them singletons; the top ten hold around 5.5%. The germline CDR1 and CDR2 sequences are SSHAT and FNYEAQ (reference sequence). This CDR3 is 15 amino acids long. V was clipped by 11 bases and J by 0 bases, with 17 bases between them.

Sequencing was done on a sample of peripheral blood. The clonotype was recovered from a woman aged 60-75 years with COVID-19, enrolled during active disease. The chain has TRBV7-7 and TRBJ1-5; D not certain. CDR3 protein: CAPRGLDDSNQPQHF. Here the CDR3 DNA reads TGTGCCCCCCGGGGTCTGGATGATAGCAATCAGCCCCAGCATTTT.